This TCR beta chain was observed in a study of blood T cell repertoires in COVID-19 (TCRdb year 2020). About the full investigation: The collaborator samples originated in the United States, Italy and Spain and spanned the acute and convalescent phases of COVID-19. The samples were drawn from the first 160 participants of the ongoing ImmuneRACE study and from 1,254 subjects provided by 6 global collaborators. HLA class I and class II types, where available, came from metadata supplied by the sample provider rather than from assay-based typing. Sample metadata almost always included a de-identified subject ID, COVID-19 status, age in years and sex. A freely available public database, intended as a resource for researchers studying the immune response to SARS-CoV-2, is where the repertoires were released. Deeply sampled blood TCRbeta repertoires from subjects exposed to, actively infected with, or recovered from COVID-19 were included in the dataset. The prospective study material was composed of cDNA or gDNA derived from T cells, B-cell-depleted T cells, or PBMCs.

V was cut back by 5 bases and J by 0 bases, leaving a gap of 8 bases between them. Taken from the germline V gene, the CDR1 and CDR2 loops are SGHTA and FQGNSA. There are 14 amino acids in the CDR3, from cysteine to phenylalanine inclusive. Only the CDR3 portion is preserved as DNA: 42 bases, with reading frame beginning at the first base. Collaborating institutions collected whole blood in K2EDTA tubes following their own protocols. For TCRbeta analysis, collaborators shipped samples as frozen whole blood, isolated PBMCs, or DNA extracted from either of those sample types. The immunoSEQ Assay, a bias-controlled multiplex PCR, was used to amplify TCRbeta CDR3 regions from genomic DNA. Turning to the authors' computational methods: The number of nucleated cells in each sample was estimated by amplification of reference gene primers within the assay. Sequence reads were collapsed and filtered to measure the absolute abundance of every unique TCRbeta CDR3 rearrangement. Productive Simpson clonality was computed per sample as the square root of Simpson's diversity index over productive rearrangements. TCRdb took this table from immuneACCESS and kept in-frame rearrangements with V and J called. Such tables lack part of the clones; where checked against another copy, unresolved V genes explain under half of the gap, and the rest is unexplained. The D gene and trimming were derived from the DNA, and the V and J assignments and clone size from that table. Present in this sample are fewer than 60,000 clones, around 90% of which were seen just once. The ten largest account for about 9.5% of the sample.

About this clone itself: Its target antigen remains unknown. Base qualities are not at hand, and no much larger clone is one base apart.

Summary of the overall study and its limitations: Clinical and demographic metadata were provided uncurated, with the amount varying by source and participant.

This clonotype was sampled from a human donor with acute or convalescent COVID-19. The donor label of this sample is uncertain. The chain is encoded by TRBV7-2 joined to TRBJ1-5, with an unclear D gene assignment. The material sequenced was peripheral blood. In nucleotide form, the sequence is TGTGCCAGCAGCCCCAACTATAGCAATCAGCCCCAGCATTTT. It translates as CASSPNYSNQPQHF.